This passage covers 30 T cell receptor beta chains from one sample sequenced in a study of T cell clones after liver transplantation. Method: immunoSEQ multiplex PCR; TCRdb's copy keeps in-frame clones and lacks some. The sample yields some 120,000 clones, 75% to 95% seen once. The starting material was CD4+ T cells from blood, obtained 12 months after liver transplant. Receptor source: a human patient who received a liver transplant. Some of these T cells may belong to the graft donor.

The chain recombines TRBV7-3 with TRBJ2-3; D perhaps matches TRBD1 (7 bases). V shed 5 bases and J shed 0 bases, with 12 bases lying between them. The CDR3 runs to 15 residues. Germline-derived CDR1 and CDR2 are SGHTA and FQGTGA. The CDR3 DNA is TGTGCCAGCAGCCCAGGGGGGTTTAGCACAGATACGCAGTATTTT. It specifies CASSPGGFSTDTQYF.

The CDR3 here is CASTNRESNTEAFF. The CDR3 nucleotides read TGTGCCAGCACCAACAGGGAGTCGAACACTGAAGCTTTCTTT. J is TRBJ1-1 and V is TRBV6-4; D is perhaps TRBD1 (6 bases). Trimming stripped 7 bases from V and 1 base from J, with 13 bases between. This CDR3 has 14 residues. From germline, CDR1 is MRHNA and CDR2 SNTAGT.

The table lists this clone with a count of one. This chain connects TRBV7-2 to TRBJ2-7; D is ambiguous. Trimming shortened V by 2 bases and J by 0 bases, and 8 bases separated the two germline ends. Germline V gene sequence: CDR1 SGHTA, CDR2 FQGNSA. The CDR3 loop spans 14 amino acids. CDR3 residues: CASSLTRSSYEQYF. The CDR3 region has the DNA TGTGCCAGCAGCTTAACGAGGAGCTCCTACGAGCAGTACTTC.

This chain uses TRBV10-2 with TRBJ1-1; 8 bases agree with TRBD1. V dropped 6 bases and J dropped 0; count of bases not matched to a gene: 6. CDR1 is WSHSY and CDR2 is SAAADI in the germline V gene. The length of the CDR3 is 15 residues. Here the CDR3 reads CASSPDRGVNTEAFF. CDR3 nucleotide sequence: TGCGCCAGCAGCCCCGACAGGGGAGTGAACACTGAAGCTTTCTTT.

The J gene is TRBJ2-7, the V gene TRBV7-2; weak D call: TRBD2 (5 bases). Germline V lookup: CDR1 SGHTA, CDR2 FQGNSA. The CDR3 length is 14 residues. V gave up 5 bases and J gave up 3 bases, with 14 bases separating them. Here the CDR3 reads CASSPFAGIYEQYF. CDR3 DNA: TGTGCCAGCAGCCCCTTCGCGGGCATCTACGAGCAGTACTTC.

Turning to this clone: The sample carries other DNA sequences with the same CDR3. This chain uses TRBV11-3 with TRBJ1-3; 9 bases match TRBD1. The CDR3 is 15 residues long. Germline CDR1 is SGHNT and CDR2 is YENEEA. J gave up 4 bases and V 5 bases, and 6 bases lay outside the gene matches. The CDR3 bases are TGTGCCAGCAGCCCGGGACAGGGACCCGGAAACACCATATATTTT. Translation gives CASSPGQGPGNTIYF. The whole variable domain, filled in from reference TRBV11-3 and TRBJ1-3, reads EAGVVQSPRYKIIEKKQPVAFWCNPISGHNTLYWYLQNLGQGPELLIRYENEEAVDDSQLPKDRFSAERLKGVDSTLKIQPAELGDSAVYLCASSPGQGPGNTIYFGEGSWLTVV.

In its sample, this clone was seen once. The CDR3 DNA is TGCAGTGCTAGAGAGCCTGCAAAGCAGTTCTTC. Translation: CSAREPAKQFF. V and J are TRBV20-1 and TRBJ2-1, with D unclear. CDR1 is DFQATT and CDR2 is SNEGSKA in the germline V gene (reference sequence). The CDR3 is 11 amino acids. Trimming took off 0 bases at V and 11 bases at J, with 8 bases between the two ends.

CDR3 residues: CASSLTAGGILNEQFF. DNA of the CDR3: TGTGCCAGCAGCCTAACAGCGGGGGGTATTTTGAATGAGCAGTTCTTC. This chain uses TRBV7-9 with TRBJ2-1; 9 nucleotides match TRBD2. The germline gives CDR1 SEHNR, CDR2 FQNEAQ (reference sequence). This CDR3 is 16 amino acids long. V lost 5 bases and J lost 7; bases outside the gene matches: 12. The variable domain in full, completed from reference TRBV7-9 and TRBJ2-1, reads DTGVSQNPRHKITKRGQNVTFRCDPISEHNRLYWYRQTLGQGPEFLTYFQNEAQLEKSRLLSDRFSAERPKGSFSTLEIQRTEQGDSAMYLCASSLTAGGILNEQFFGPGTRLTVL.

The chain carries TRBV28 and TRBJ2-1; 7 bases fit TRBD2. The CDR3 is 16 residues long. Germline CDR1 reads MDHEN; CDR2 reads SYDVKM. Losses at the gene ends were 7 bases for V and 7 bases for J; bases not matched to a gene: 16. The CDR3 nucleotides read TGTGCCAGCACCCAACTAGGCGCGGGGGATAGGAATGAGCAGTTCTTC. Residues: CASTQLGAGDRNEQFF. The complete variable domain, with remaining parts taken from reference TRBV28 and TRBJ2-1, reads DVKVTQSSRYLVKRTGEKVFLECVQDMDHENMFWYRQDPGLGLRLIYFSYDVKMKEKGDIPEGYSVSREKKERFSLILESASTNQTSMYLCASTQLGAGDRNEQFFGPGTRLTVL.

The chain is built from TRBV2 and TRBJ2-7, with D tentatively TRBD2 (7 bases). This CDR3 contains 15 residues. V dropped 9 bases and J dropped 3 bases, with 21 bases sitting between them. Germline V gene lookup returns CDR1 SNHLY and CDR2 FYNNEI. In nucleotides, the CDR3 is TGTGCCAGTCGCCTCGCGGGAGAACAGGGCTACGAGCAGTACTTC. Its translation is CASRLAGEQGYEQYF.

This chain uses TRBV29-1 with TRBJ2-7; the D gene is possibly TRBD2 (6 bases). The CDR3 has 13 amino acids. Trimming removed 0 bases at V and 6 bases at J, with 12 bases between. In germline, CDR1 is SQVTM, CDR2 ANQGSEA. CDR3 sequence reads: CSVEESVGGEQYF. CDR3 nucleotides: TGCAGCGTTGAAGAAAGCGTGGGAGGCGAGCAGTACTTC.

To note about this clone: Relative to the germline gene, one junction end is altered; a read error may explain this. The CDR3 sequence is CSAREGNEQFF. The CDR3 region has the DNA TGCAGTGCCAGAGAAGGGAATGAGCAGTTCTTC. The V and J genes are TRBV20-1 and TRBJ2-1; D is undetermined. CDR1 DFQATT and CDR2 SNEGSKA come from the germline V gene (reference sequence). The CDR3 has 11 residues.

The chain recombines TRBV28 with TRBJ2-1; TRBD2 matches at 9 bases. Trimming cost V 7 bases and J 2 bases; bases outside gene matches: 6. Germline CDR1 and CDR2: MDHEN and SYDVKM. The CDR3 spans 15 residues. This CDR3 is CASMGSGGTYNEQFF. CDR3 DNA: TGTGCCAGCATGGGTAGCGGGGGAACCTACAATGAGCAGTTCTTC.

The J gene is TRBJ2-7, the V gene TRBV27; D remains ambiguous. The CDR3 extends over 14 amino acids. V lost 5 bases, J lost 2 bases, and 13 bases lay in between. CDR1 is MNHEY, CDR2 SMNVEV, per germline (reference sequence). The CDR3 DNA reads as TGTGCCAGCAGTCCCCTCCCCATGGCCTACGAGCAGTACTTC. Translation gives CASSPLPMAYEQYF.

This sequence joins TRBV5-1 and TRBJ1-4; 7 nucleotides align to TRBD1. CDR1 is SGHRS and CDR2 is YFSETQ in the germline V gene. The CDR3 length is 13 residues. Unmatched junction bases numbered 2, after V lost 2 bases and J lost 7 bases. The CDR3 is CASSFYRGEKLFF. The DNA of the CDR3 is TGCGCCAGCAGCTTCTACAGGGGTGAAAAACTGTTTTTT.

This chain links TRBV5-6 with TRBJ2-5, with a tentative D call TRBD2 (5 bases). V lost 4 bases, J lost 6 bases, and 16 bases lay in between. Germline CDR1 SGHDT, CDR2 YYEEEE. The CDR3 is 14 amino acids. Here the CDR3 DNA reads TGTGCCAGCAGCCCAGTCGGGGAGTCGAAGACCCAGTACTTC. It codes for CASSPVGESKTQYF.

The genes are TRBV7-8 and TRBJ1-5; the match to TRBD1 covers 9 bases. CDR1 and CDR2 (germline): SGHVS, FQNEAQ. The CDR3 loop spans 15 amino acids. The V gene end was trimmed by 5 bases and the J gene end by 11 bases; junction bases not matched to a gene: 13. CDR3 nucleotides: TGTGCCAGCAGCCTAGGGACAGGGTTATTTTTGACCCAGCATTTT. Its protein is CASSLGTGLFLTQHF.

For this clone: The germline gene is not matched at one end of the junction; a read error may be the cause. This sequence joins TRBV29-1 and TRBJ1-5; D might be TRBD1 (5 bases). CDR1 is SQVTM, CDR2 ANQGSEA, per germline. The CDR3 contains 13 residues. The CDR3 here is CSVDPGSNQSQHF. DNA of the CDR3: TGCAGCGTTGACCCAGGGAGCAATCAGTCCCAGCATTTT.

The genes are TRBV30 and TRBJ2-5; 7 nucleotides match TRBD2. With 0 bases clipped from V and 1 base from J, the junction kept 14 bases outside the gene matches. The CDR3 has 18 amino acids. In germline, CDR1 is GTSNPN, CDR2 SVGIG (reference sequence). The CDR3 DNA follows: TGTGCCTGGAGTGTAGGCGGGAGAGGGAGGGTCCCCCAAGAGACCCAGTACTTC. This translates into CAWSVGGRGRVPQETQYF. Supplemented by reference TRBV30 and TRBJ2-5, the full variable domain reads SQTIHQWPATLVQPVGSPLSLECTVEGTSNPNLYWYRQAAGRGLQLLFYSVGIGQISSEVPQNLSASRPQDRQFILSSKKLLLSDSGFYLCAWSVGGRGRVPQETQYFGPGTRLLVL.

V gene TRBV5-6 combines with J gene TRBJ2-5, with D perhaps TRBD1 (5 bases). The CDR3 sequence is 13 residues long. Germline assignment: CDR1 SGHDT and CDR2 YYEEEE. V was pared by 3 bases and J by 2 bases, with 8 bases between. The CDR3 loop is CASSSAGQETQYF. As DNA, the CDR3 is TGTGCCAGCAGCTCAGCAGGGCAAGAGACCCAGTACTTC.

This clone was seen once. The rearrangement joins TRBV7-8 to TRBJ2-5, with D maybe TRBD1 (5 bases). Trimming removed 5 bases from V and 5 bases from J, with 18 bases in between. Per the germline V gene, CDR1 is SGHVS and CDR2 is FQNEAQ. The CDR3 extends over 15 amino acids. CDR3 amino acids: CASSVGRVSTETQYF. The CDR3 nucleotides read TGTGCCAGCAGCGTAGGCAGGGTGTCCACCGAGACCCAGTACTTC.

The rearrangement uses TRBV5-1 and TRBJ2-5; the D is unclear. Germline V lookup: CDR1 SGHRS, CDR2 YFSETQ. The CDR3 is 14 amino acids. The V and J ends lost 0 bases and 1 base respectively, with 7 bases between them. DNA for the CDR3: TGCGCCAGCAGCTTGGGGTTCCCCCAAGAGACCCAGTACTTC. Translating gives CASSLGFPQETQYF.

The chain carries TRBV27 and TRBJ1-3, with 7 positions matching TRBD1. The trim removed 5 bases at V and 4 bases at J, leaving 8 bases unmatched. CDR3 length: 15 amino acids. Germline CDR1 and CDR2: MNHEY and SMNVEV (reference sequence). CDR3 nucleotides: TGTGCCAGCAGTGCTGCGGGACAGATCGGAAACACCATATATTTT. Protein sequence: CASSAAGQIGNTIYF.

The V and J genes are TRBV15 and TRBJ2-5; 8 bases line up with TRBD2. Germline lookup yields CDR1 LNHNV and CDR2 YYDKDF (reference sequence). This CDR3 spans 15 amino acids. V was clipped by 4 bases and J by 5 bases; unmatched bases: 9. The CDR3 sequence is CATSITAGVEETQYF. CDR3 in DNA: TGTGCCACCAGCATAACAGCGGGAGTCGAGGAGACCCAGTACTTC.

This chain connects TRBV15 to TRBJ2-1, with D possibly being TRBD2 (7 bases). The CDR3 has 16 amino acids. Germline V gives CDR1 LNHNV, CDR2 YYDKDF (reference sequence). V lost 2 bases, J lost 1 base, and 12 bases lay in between. CDR3: CATSRYREGSYNEQFF. The CDR3 region has the DNA TGTGCCACCAGCAGATACAGGGAGGGGTCCTACAATGAGCAGTTCTTC.

This chain links TRBV5-1 with TRBJ2-3, with D uncertain. V lost 0 bases and J 0 bases, leaving 8 bases between the germline ends. Germline V gene sequence: CDR1 SGHRS, CDR2 YFSETQ. CDR3 size: 15 residues. The CDR3 DNA reads as TGCGCCAGCAGCTTGGGACCGCACAGCACAGATACGCAGTATTTT. Its translation: CASSLGPHSTDTQYF.

The V and J genes are TRBV10-3 and TRBJ1-5; possibly TRBD1 for D (5 bases). Trimming took 11 bases from V and 7 from J, leaving 18 bases between them. In germline, CDR1 is ENHRY, CDR2 SYGVKD. CDR3 length: 13 residues. CDR3 nucleotides: TGTGCCTCCAGGGTGGGGGGTCTCCAGCCCCAGCATTTT. The encoded protein is CASRVGGLQPQHF.

To note about this clone: The junction shows a germline mismatch at one end, possibly a read error. J is TRBJ2-5 and V is TRBV7-7, with 12 bases that match TRBD1. The CDR3 totals 15 residues. From germline, CDR1 is SSHAT and CDR2 FNYEAQ (reference sequence). The CDR3 DNA follows: TGTGCTAGCAGCTTAGGGACAGGGGGCGCGGAGACCCAGTACTTC. Translation gives CASSLGTGGAETQYF.

There are a few counts of this clone. The chain joins TRBV23-1 to TRBJ1-5, with no clear D. TRBV23-1 is an ORF, and what it does is uncertain. The V and J ends lost 4 bases and 5 bases respectively, with 9 bases between them. The CDR3 has 13 residues. The CDR3 here is CASSPPGDQPQHF. CDR3 DNA sequence: TGCGCCAGCAGTCCTCCTGGAGATCAGCCCCAGCATTTT.

This chain links TRBV5-1 with TRBJ2-2; TRBD1 might be the D (5 bases). This CDR3 comprises 14 residues. V shed 4 bases and J shed 4 bases, with 11 bases lying between them. Germline lookup yields CDR1 SGHRS and CDR2 YFSETQ. Here the CDR3 reads CASSNTQGTGELFF. CDR3 bases: TGCGCCAGCAGCAATACCCAGGGCACCGGGGAGCTGTTTTTT.